The 32 T cell receptor beta chains in this list originate from one sample, sequenced in a study of T-cell reconstitution after alpha-beta-depleted transplantation in children. A library of TCRbeta sequences, prepared with unique molecular identifiers, was generated. TCRdb used MiXCR to reprocess the PCR reads, holding one entry per CDR3 protein. The data show more than 150,000 distinct CDR3 sequences, roughly 15% seen once. The sample consisted of PBMCs from the stem cell graft donor, taken from the stem cell graft. The receptors were sampled from a human donor who donated a stem cell graft to a child with acute lymphoblastic leukemia.

This clonotype was seen ten or more times. This chain joins TRBV29-1 and TRBJ2-3; 10 bases line up with TRBD2. V lost 6 bases, J lost 0 bases, and 18 bases stayed unmatched. This CDR3 has 19 residues. The germline V gene has CDR1 SQVTM and CDR2 ANQGSEA. The CDR3 DNA is TGCAGCGTGCCTGTGGCGAGCGGGAGGGCCCGTATAAGCACAGATACGCAGTATTTT. Its translation: CSVPVASGRARISTDTQYF.

This clonotype was seen a handful of times. CDR3 sequence (DNA): TGTGCCAGCAGCCTCCTCAGGGGGTCAGAGACCCAGTACTTC. It translates to CASSLLRGSETQYF. The J gene is TRBJ2-5, the V gene TRBV7-6, with TRBD1 matching over 7 bases. Germline V gene lookup returns CDR1 SGHVS and CDR2 FNYEAQ. The CDR3 consists of 14 residues. V shed 5 bases and J 4 bases; nucleotides not matched to a gene: 7.

The table lists this clonotype with many counts. The rearrangement links TRBV5-5 to TRBJ1-1; D is possibly TRBD1 (5 bases). From germline, CDR1 is SGHKS and CDR2 YYEKEE (reference sequence). The CDR3 is 15 residues long. Trimming took off 6 bases at V and 0 bases at J, with 15 bases between the two ends. The CDR3 DNA follows: TGTGCCAGCACCAATGGGGGTTCTCTGAACACTGAAGCTTTCTTT. Translation: CASTNGGSLNTEAFF.

This clonotype was detected ten times or more. The chain employs TRBV12-3 or TRBV12-4 and TRBJ1-1; a possible D gene is TRBD1 (6 bases). The V gene lost 7 bases and the J gene lost 0 bases, with 15 bases spanning the gap. The CDR3 is 15 amino acids. The CDR3 region is CASTLDRPMNTEAFF. The DNA for the CDR3 is TGTGCCAGCACCCTGGACAGACCCATGAACACTGAAGCTTTCTTT.

This clonotype was counted ten times or more. The chain joins TRBV7-8 to TRBJ2-2; TRBD1 aligns across 8 bases. The CDR3 has 16 amino acids. V was pared by 0 bases and J by 5 bases, with 5 bases of the junction left unmatched. Germline CDR1 SGHVS, CDR2 FQNEAQ. CDR3 loop: CASSLAQGARTGELFF. CDR3 nucleotides: TGTGCCAGCAGCTTAGCGCAGGGGGCGAGGACCGGGGAGCTGTTTTTT.

This clonotype came up many times. CDR3 loop: CASSLGTGGEAFF. In nucleotides, the CDR3 is TGTGCCAGCAGCTTAGGGACAGGGGGTGAAGCTTTCTTT. This chain links TRBV7-8 with TRBJ1-1; 10 bases match TRBD1. The germline V gene encodes CDR1 SGHVS and CDR2 FQNEAQ. The CDR3 has 13 amino acids. The V segment lost 1 base and the J segment 7 bases; nucleotides outside the gene matches: 0.

The gene calls are TRBV5-1 and TRBJ2-7; perhaps TRBD2 as D (6 bases). The V gene's germline CDR1 is SGHRS and CDR2 YFSETQ. Between the trimmed V and J ends, which lost 0 bases and 5 bases, there was a span of 15 bases. The CDR3 is 15 amino acids. Written as DNA, the CDR3 is TGCGCCAGCAGCTTGGCGCCGGGAGCCTTCGACGAGCAGTACTTC. Encoded protein: CASSLAPGAFDEQYF.

This clonotype was counted ten times or more. The chain combines TRBV12-3 or TRBV12-4 with TRBJ1-3; D is possibly TRBD1 (6 bases). Trimming took off 0 bases at V and 0 bases at J, with 9 bases between the two ends. The CDR3 runs to 16 residues. CDR3 in DNA: TGTGCCAGCAGTTTAGCAGGGGGAGGCTCTGGAAACACCATATATTTT. Its translation is CASSLAGGGSGNTIYF.

Ten or more counts support this clonotype. This sequence joins TRBV20-1 and TRBJ2-4, with D possibly TRBD2 on 5 matching bases. This CDR3 has 14 residues. Trimming cost V 5 bases and J 8 bases, with 19 bases left between them. CDR1 and CDR2 (germline): DFQATT, SNEGSKA (reference sequence). The CDR3 here is CSAPGGNSRDIQYF. CDR3 sequence (DNA): TGCAGTGCTCCTGGAGGCAACTCAAGGGACATTCAGTACTTC.

This clonotype was seen ten or more times. CDR3 nucleotide sequence: TGTGCCATCAGGCAGGGGGAGAAAGAGACCCAGTACTTC. It codes for CAIRQGEKETQYF. The gene calls are TRBV10-3 and TRBJ2-5; TRBD1 agrees at 7 bases. CDR3 length equals 13 residues. Germline lookup yields CDR1 ENHRY and CDR2 SYGVKD. V shed 6 bases and J 3 bases; nucleotides not matched to a gene: 4.

This clonotype was seen a single time. The chain joins TRBV20-1 to TRBJ2-1; 9 nucleotides agree with TRBD2. This CDR3 is built from 14 residues. CDR1 DFQATT and CDR2 SNEGSKA come from the germline V gene (reference sequence). The V segment lost 3 bases and the J segment 7 bases; nucleotides outside the gene matches: 7. The CDR3 nucleotides are TGCAGTGCTAGTCGGCGGGAGGGCCGGAATGAGCAGTTCTTC. This codes for CSASRREGRNEQFF.

This clonotype came up many times. The V gene is TRBV20-1, the J gene TRBJ1-5, with a weak D call TRBD1 (5 bases). This CDR3 region has 12 residues. The germline gives CDR1 DFQATT, CDR2 SNEGSKA (reference sequence). Trimming stripped 3 bases from V and 5 bases from J, with 8 bases between. The CDR3 spells CSASLGDQPQHF. The CDR3 region has the DNA TGCAGTGCTAGCTTAGGGGATCAGCCCCAGCATTTT.

This clonotype was observed many times. The chain links TRBV5-1 to TRBJ2-7; 8 nucleotides match TRBD2. Germline trimming cut 4 bases from V and 0 bases from J; bases unmatched to any gene: 6. Germline assignment: CDR1 SGHRS and CDR2 YFSETQ. The CDR3 covers 15 residues. Written as DNA, the CDR3 is TGCGCCAGCAGCATCACTAGCGGTAGCTCCTACGAGCAGTACTTC. Protein product: CASSITSGSSYEQYF.

This clonotype was counted many times. The chain recombines TRBV2 with TRBJ2-3, with 8 bases fitting TRBD1. The germline V gene has CDR1 SNHLY and CDR2 FYNNEI. The CDR3 runs 15 residues. The trim removed 7 bases at V and 1 base at J, leaving 7 bases unmatched. In DNA, the CDR3 is TGTGCCAGCAATTTGGACAGGGTCGGCACAGATACGCAGTATTTT. This sequence encodes CASNLDRVGTDTQYF.

This clonotype was seen at least ten times. This chain uses TRBV5-1 with TRBJ2-7; D is ambiguous. Trimming took off 4 bases at V and 0 bases at J, with 14 bases between the two ends. This CDR3 comprises 15 residues. Germline V gene lookup returns CDR1 SGHRS and CDR2 YFSETQ. The CDR3 loop is CASSKEPAASYEQYF. CDR3 DNA sequence: TGCGCCAGCAGCAAGGAGCCCGCAGCCTCCTACGAGCAGTACTTC.

This clonotype was observed at least ten times. The chain is built from TRBV10-2 and TRBJ2-7; possible D gene TRBD2, 5 bases. The CDR3 loop spans 15 amino acids. V was cut by 3 bases and J by 3 bases, with 15 bases left in between. The germline V gene encodes CDR1 WSHSY and CDR2 SAAADI. DNA of the CDR3: TGCGCCAGCAGTGAACTACTAGGCGCCGACTACGAGCAGTACTTC. Translation: CASSELLGADYEQYF.

This clonotype has ten or more counts. The DNA of the CDR3 is TGTGCCAGCAGTGAATTCAGAGGGGGCAGGTCGGCCGGGGAGCTGTTTTTT. Amino acid sequence: CASSEFRGGRSAGELFF. The rearrangement uses TRBV6-1 and TRBJ2-2, with 7 bases fitting TRBD1. V lost 2 bases and J lost 6; bases outside the gene matches: 12. The CDR3 has 17 amino acids. Germline V lookup: CDR1 MNHNS, CDR2 SASEGT.

In its sample, this clonotype was seen many times. The J gene is TRBJ2-1, the V gene TRBV9; 7 bases are a match to TRBD2. The CDR3 is 17 residues long. Trimming cost V 0 bases and J 8 bases; bases outside gene matches: 14. Germline V CDR1 and CDR2: SGDLS, YYNGEE. Here the CDR3 DNA reads TGTGCCAGCAGCGTAGGAGAGGGGACTATCCTCAGTCATGAGCAGTTCTTC. As protein: CASSVGEGTILSHEQFF.

Regarding this clonotype: The DNA is left out, because the CDR3 cannot be placed on it with certainty; the CDR3 is given as TCRdb lists it. The V and J genes are TRBV20-1 and TRBJ1-4. A total of 17 residues make up the CDR3, ends included. CDR1 and CDR2 (germline): DFQATT, SNEGSKA (reference sequence). The CDR3 is CSAEGAFGSATNEKLFF.

This clonotype was detected many times. The chain uses TRBV19 and TRBJ1-5, with D uncertain. CDR3 size: 13 residues. V lost 5 bases, J lost 5 bases, and 10 bases lay in between. Germline CDR1 is LNHDA and CDR2 is SQIVND (reference sequence). CDR3 in amino acids: CASSPRVDQPQHF. CDR3 in DNA: TGTGCCAGTAGTCCTCGGGTGGATCAGCCCCAGCATTTT.

The sample holds many counts of this clonotype. The chain couples TRBV6-1 to TRBJ2-2, with TRBD2 matching 10 bases. Germline CDR1 and CDR2: MNHNS and SASEGT. The length of the CDR3 is 14 residues. V was clipped by 7 bases and J by 3 bases; unmatched bases: 2. The CDR3 DNA reads as TGTGCCAGCAACAGCGGGAGGGACACCGGGGAGCTGTTTTTT. This sequence encodes CASNSGRDTGELFF.

The chain combines TRBV7-8 with TRBJ2-7; the D is unclear. Germline V gene data show CDR1 as SGHVS and CDR2 as FQNEAQ. The V end was cut by 1 base, the J end by 5 bases, with 9 bases between. CDR3 length: 13 residues. The DNA for the CDR3 is TGTGCCAGCAGCTTAGATCTGAGCGACGAGCAGTACTTC. This gives the protein CASSLDLSDEQYF.

This clonotype was recorded many times. V and J are TRBV20-1 and TRBJ2-5; D is unresolved. V shed 2 bases and J shed 6 bases, with 10 bases lying between them. Germline assignment: CDR1 DFQATT and CDR2 SNEGSKA (reference sequence). The CDR3 is made up of 12 amino acids. CDR3 DNA: TGCAGTGCTAGACTCGGGCCGCAGACCCAGTACTTC. Its protein product is CSARLGPQTQYF.

This clonotype came up many times. The V gene is TRBV5-1, the J gene TRBJ2-3; D is tentatively TRBD1 or TRBD2 (5 bases each). The CDR3 loop spans 15 amino acids. Germline CDR1 and CDR2: SGHRS and YFSETQ. Trimming removed 4 bases at V and 7 bases at J, with 19 bases between. CDR3 sequence: CASSPRDLPANTQYF. CDR3 bases: TGCGCCAGCAGCCCCCGGGACCTACCCGCGAATACGCAGTATTTT.

This clonotype has ten or more counts. The V gene is TRBV7-8, the J gene TRBJ2-7; 10 positions agree with TRBD1. V dropped 1 base and J dropped 0; count of bases not matched to a gene: 3. This CDR3 has 16 residues. Germline V CDR1 and CDR2: SGHVS, FQNEAQ. The CDR3 sequence is CASSLVWDRGSYEQYF. In DNA, the CDR3 is TGTGCCAGCAGCTTAGTCTGGGACAGGGGCTCCTACGAGCAGTACTTC.

Ten or more counts support this clonotype. The V and J genes are TRBV29-1 and TRBJ2-2; D gene ambiguous. V lost 7 bases, J lost 0 bases, and 3 bases lay in between. Germline-derived CDR1 and CDR2 are SQVTM and ANQGSEA. The CDR3 spans 11 residues. The CDR3 protein is CSGANTGELFF. CDR3 DNA sequence: TGCAGCGGTGCGAACACCGGGGAGCTGTTTTTT.

This clonotype was detected ten times or more. V and J are TRBV12-3 or TRBV12-4 and TRBJ2-1; no reliable D call. Deletions cut 6 bases from V and 1 base from J, with 13 bases between. This CDR3 is built from 15 residues. The CDR3: CASRVEWQSYNEQFF. CDR3 sequence (DNA): TGTGCCAGCAGGGTTGAGTGGCAGTCCTACAATGAGCAGTTCTTC.

This clonotype was detected many times. This chain uses TRBV11-2 with TRBJ2-3; D gene ambiguous. The V end was cut by 0 bases, the J end by 5 bases, with 9 bases between. The CDR3 totals 14 residues. The V gene's germline CDR1 is SGHAT and CDR2 FQNNGV. CDR3 sequence: CASSLDLGKDTQYF. CDR3 nucleotides: TGTGCCAGCAGCTTAGATTTGGGGAAAGATACGCAGTATTTT.

In its sample, this clonotype was seen many times. The V and J genes are TRBV6-1 and TRBJ1-2, with 9 bases matching TRBD1. Per germline, CDR1 MNHNS and CDR2 SASEGT. With V trimmed by 1 base and J by 0 bases, 6 bases remained unmatched. The CDR3 sequence is 17 residues long. CDR3: CASSEEDRGRPNYGYTF. The DNA of the CDR3 is TGTGCCAGCAGTGAAGAGGACAGGGGTCGCCCTAACTATGGCTACACCTTC.

The gene calls are TRBV21-1 and TRBJ2-7; the D call of TRBD1 is as the table states it, not checked on the DNA. TRBV21-1 is a pseudogene segment. This CDR3 region has 21 residues. The CDR3 region has the DNA TGTGCCAGCAGCAACCCCCGGGACAGGGCTCATCGGGAAAGGTCCTCCTACGAGCAGTACTTC. This encodes CASSNPRDRAHRERSSYEQYF.

This clonotype was picked up many times. The chain employs TRBV20-1 and TRBJ2-1, with D unclear. Germline V gives CDR1 DFQATT, CDR2 SNEGSKA (reference sequence). Trimming pared 5 bases from V and 5 bases from J, leaving 10 bases between. This CDR3 is 12 amino acids long. CDR3 sequence reads: CSAPRMDNEQFF. The CDR3 DNA follows: TGCAGTGCTCCTCGGATGGACAATGAGCAGTTCTTC.

This rearrangement joins TRBV29-1 to TRBJ2-2, with TRBD2 matching 12 bases. From germline, CDR1 is SQVTM and CDR2 ANQGSEA. V lost 7 bases to trimming and J lost 6 bases; unmatched junction nucleotides: 9. CDR3 length: 15 residues. CDR3 in amino acids: CSAEPTSGSPGELFF. The CDR3 DNA sequence: TGCAGCGCCGAACCGACTAGCGGGAGTCCCGGGGAGCTGTTTTTT.